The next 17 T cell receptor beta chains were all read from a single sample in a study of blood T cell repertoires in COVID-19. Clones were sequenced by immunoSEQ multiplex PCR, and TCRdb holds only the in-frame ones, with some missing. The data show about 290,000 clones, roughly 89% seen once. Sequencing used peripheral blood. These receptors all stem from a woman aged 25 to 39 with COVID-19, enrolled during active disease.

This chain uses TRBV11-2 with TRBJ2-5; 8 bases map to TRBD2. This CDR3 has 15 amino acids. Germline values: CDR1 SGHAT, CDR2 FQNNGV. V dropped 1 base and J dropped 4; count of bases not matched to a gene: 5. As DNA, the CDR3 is TGTGCCAGCAGCTTAGGGTCCGGGGGGGGAGAGACCCAGTACTTC. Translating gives CASSLGSGGGETQYF.

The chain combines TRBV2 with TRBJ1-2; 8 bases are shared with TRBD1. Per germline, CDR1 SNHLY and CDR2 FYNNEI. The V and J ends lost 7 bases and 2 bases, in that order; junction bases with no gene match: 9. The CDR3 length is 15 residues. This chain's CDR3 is CASTDTRTGNYGYTF. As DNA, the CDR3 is TGTGCCAGCACCGACACCCGGACAGGGAACTATGGCTACACCTTC.

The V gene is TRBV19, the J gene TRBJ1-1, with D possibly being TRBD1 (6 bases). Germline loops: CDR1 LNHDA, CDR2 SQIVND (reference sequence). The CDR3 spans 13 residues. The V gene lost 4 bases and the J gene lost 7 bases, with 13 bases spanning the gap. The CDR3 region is CASSTYRDNEAFF. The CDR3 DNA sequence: TGTGCCAGTAGTACCTACCGGGACAATGAAGCTTTCTTT.

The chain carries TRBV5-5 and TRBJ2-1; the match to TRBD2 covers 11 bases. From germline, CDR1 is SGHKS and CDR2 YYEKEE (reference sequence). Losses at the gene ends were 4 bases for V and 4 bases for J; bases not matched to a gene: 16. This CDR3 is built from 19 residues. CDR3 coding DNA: TGTGCCAGCAGCAAGGACGCCAGTGCGACTAGCGGGGTATACAATGAGCAGTTCTTC. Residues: CASSKDASATSGVYNEQFF.

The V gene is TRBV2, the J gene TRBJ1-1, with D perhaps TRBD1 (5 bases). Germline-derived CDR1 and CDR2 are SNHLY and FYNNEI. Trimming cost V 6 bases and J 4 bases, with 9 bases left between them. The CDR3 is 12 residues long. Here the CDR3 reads CASRVQGTEAFF. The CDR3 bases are TGTGCCAGCAGAGTCCAGGGCACTGAAGCTTTCTTT.

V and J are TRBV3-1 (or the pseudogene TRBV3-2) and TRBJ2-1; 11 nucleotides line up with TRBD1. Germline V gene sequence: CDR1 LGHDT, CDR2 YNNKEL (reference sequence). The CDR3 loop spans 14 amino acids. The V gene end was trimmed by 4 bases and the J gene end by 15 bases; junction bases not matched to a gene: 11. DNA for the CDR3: TGTGCCAGCAGCCCCAGGGACAGGGGGATCCGATCGTTCTTC. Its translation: CASSPRDRGIRSFF.

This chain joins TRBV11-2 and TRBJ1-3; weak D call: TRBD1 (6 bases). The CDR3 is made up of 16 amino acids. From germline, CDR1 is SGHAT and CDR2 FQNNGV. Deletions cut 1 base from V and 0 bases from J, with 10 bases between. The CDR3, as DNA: TGTGCCAGCAGCTTAGTTGGGGGCTACTCTGGAAACACCATATATTTT. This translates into CASSLVGGYSGNTIYF.

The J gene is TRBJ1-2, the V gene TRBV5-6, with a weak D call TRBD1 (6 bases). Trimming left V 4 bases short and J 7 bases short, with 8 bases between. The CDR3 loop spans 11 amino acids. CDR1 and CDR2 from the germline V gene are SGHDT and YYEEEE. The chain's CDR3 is CASSLRGGYTF. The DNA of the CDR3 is TGTGCCAGCAGCCTCAGGGGTGGCTACACCTTC.

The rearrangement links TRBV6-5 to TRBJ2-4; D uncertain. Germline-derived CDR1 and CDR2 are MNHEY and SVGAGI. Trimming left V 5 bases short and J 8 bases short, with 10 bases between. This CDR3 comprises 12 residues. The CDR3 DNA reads TGTGCCAGCAGTCCCCCCTTAGACATTCAGTACTTC. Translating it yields CASSPPLDIQYF.

The CDR3 loop is CASSWDRGHFYEQYF. CDR3 coding DNA: TGTGCCAGCAGTTGGGACAGGGGGCATTTCTACGAGCAGTACTTC. This chain links TRBV6-5 with TRBJ2-7; 12 bases are shared with TRBD1. The ends lost 4 bases at V and 3 bases at J; junction bases unmatched: 4. The germline gives CDR1 MNHEY, CDR2 SVGAGI. This CDR3 has 15 amino acids.

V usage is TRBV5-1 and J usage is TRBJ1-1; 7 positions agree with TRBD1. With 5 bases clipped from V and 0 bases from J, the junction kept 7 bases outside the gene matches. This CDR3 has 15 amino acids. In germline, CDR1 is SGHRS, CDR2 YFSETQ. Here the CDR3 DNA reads TGCGCCAGCAGACAGGGGAGTAGCATGAACACTGAAGCTTTCTTT. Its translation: CASRQGSSMNTEAFF.

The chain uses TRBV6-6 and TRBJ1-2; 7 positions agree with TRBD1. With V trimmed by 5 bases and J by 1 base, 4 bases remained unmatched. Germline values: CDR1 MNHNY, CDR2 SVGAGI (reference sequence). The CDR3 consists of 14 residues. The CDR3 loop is CASSGTAVNYGYTF. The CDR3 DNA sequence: TGTGCCAGCAGTGGGACAGCTGTTAACTATGGCTACACCTTC.

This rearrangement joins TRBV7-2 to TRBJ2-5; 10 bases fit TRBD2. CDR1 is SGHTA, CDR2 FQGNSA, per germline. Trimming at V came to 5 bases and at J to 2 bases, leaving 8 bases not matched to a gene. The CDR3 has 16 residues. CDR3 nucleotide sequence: TGTGCCAGCAGCCCTGAGCGGGGGGGTACACAAGAGACCCAGTACTTC. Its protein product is CASSPERGGTQETQYF.

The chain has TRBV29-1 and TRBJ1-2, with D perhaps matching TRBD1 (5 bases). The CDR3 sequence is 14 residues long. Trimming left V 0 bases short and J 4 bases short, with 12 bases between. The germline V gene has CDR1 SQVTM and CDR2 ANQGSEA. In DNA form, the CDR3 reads TGCAGCGTTGAAGATATGGGCGGGGGCTATGGCTACACCTTC. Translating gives CSVEDMGGGYGYTF. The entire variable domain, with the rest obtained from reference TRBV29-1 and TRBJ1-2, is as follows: SAVISQKPSRDICQRGTSLTIQCQVDSQVTMMFWYRQQPGQSLTLIATANQGSEATYESGFVIDKFPISRPNLTFSTLTVSNMSPEDSSIYLCSVEDMGGGYGYTFGSGTRLTVV.

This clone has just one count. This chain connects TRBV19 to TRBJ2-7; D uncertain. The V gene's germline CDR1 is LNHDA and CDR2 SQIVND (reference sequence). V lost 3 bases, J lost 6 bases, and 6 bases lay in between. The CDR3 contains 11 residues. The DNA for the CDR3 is TGTGCCAGTAGTATTTACGGCGAGCAGTACTTC. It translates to CASSIYGEQYF.

The CDR3 sequence is CASRSTGTGNQPQHF. The CDR3 coding sequence is TGTGCCAGCAGATCAACCGGGACAGGTAATCAGCCCCAGCATTTT. The chain carries TRBV28 and TRBJ1-5; 8 positions agree with TRBD1. J gave up 4 bases and V 6 bases, and 8 bases lay outside the gene matches. CDR1 is MDHEN, CDR2 SYDVKM, per germline. This CDR3 contains 15 residues.

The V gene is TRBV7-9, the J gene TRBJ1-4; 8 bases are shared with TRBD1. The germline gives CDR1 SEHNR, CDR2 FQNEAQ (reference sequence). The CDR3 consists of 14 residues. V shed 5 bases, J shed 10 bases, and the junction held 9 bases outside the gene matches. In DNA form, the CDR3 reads TGTGCCAGCAGCATCGGACAGGGAGGGGGAAAACTGTTTTTT. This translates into CASSIGQGGGKLFF.